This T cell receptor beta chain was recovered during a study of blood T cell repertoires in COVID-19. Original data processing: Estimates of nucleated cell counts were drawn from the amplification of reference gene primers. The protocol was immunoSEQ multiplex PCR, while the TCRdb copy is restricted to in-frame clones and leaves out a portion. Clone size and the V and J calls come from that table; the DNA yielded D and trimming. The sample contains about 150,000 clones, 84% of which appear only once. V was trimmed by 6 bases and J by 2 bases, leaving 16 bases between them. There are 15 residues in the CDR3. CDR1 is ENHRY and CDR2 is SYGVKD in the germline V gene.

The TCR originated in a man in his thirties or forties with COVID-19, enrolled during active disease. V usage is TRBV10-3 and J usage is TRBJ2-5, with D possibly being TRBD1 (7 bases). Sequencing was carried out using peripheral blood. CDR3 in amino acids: CAIRGGTGEQETQYF. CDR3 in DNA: TGTGCCATCAGGGGGGGAACAGGGGAACAAGAGACCCAGTACTTC.